The rows below give T cell receptor beta chains drawn from one sample of a study of cytomegalovirus exposure and HLA in healthy donors. The method was immunoSEQ multiplex PCR; TCRdb's version includes in-frame clones alone and lacks a portion of them. The sample totals some 200,000 clones. Sequenced material: PBMCs. The receptors here all came from a man aged 25-45 years in good health and CMV-seronegative. CDR3s leave out the opening cysteine and the closing phenylalanine or tryptophan.

V gene: TRBV5-1; J gene: TRBJ2-5; CDR3 protein: ASSLDYRETQY
V gene: TRBV18; J gene: TRBJ1-4; CDR3 protein: ASSPPSTGGEKLF
V gene: TRBV5-1; J gene: TRBJ1-4; CDR3 protein: ASSLLGSSANEKLF
V gene: TRBV5-1; J gene: TRBJ1-2; CDR3 protein: ASSFDSLYGYT
V gene: TRBV6-5; J gene: TRBJ2-1; CDR3 protein: ASSPRENEQF
V gene: TRBV6-5; J gene: TRBJ2-7; CDR3 protein: ASSYDRGDSYEQY
V gene: TRBV28; J gene: TRBJ2-3; CDR3 protein: ASSLASTSGTTDTQY
V gene: TRBV4-1; J gene: TRBJ2-7; CDR3 protein: ASSQVRAGPSYEQY
V gene: TRBV13; J gene: TRBJ1-2; CDR3 protein: ASSRDTSNYGYT
V gene: TRBV10-2; J gene: -; CDR3 protein: ASSGTGTGSYEQY
V gene: TRBV9; J gene: TRBJ2-1; CDR3 protein: ASSVAGGPSEQF
V gene: TRBV2; J gene: TRBJ1-2; CDR3 protein: ARKRDGNYGYT
V gene: TRBV10-3; J gene: TRBJ2-1; CDR3 protein: ATTSSAGLDNEQF
V gene: TRBV18; J gene: TRBJ2-3; CDR3 protein: ASSISGRDPDTQY
V gene: TRBV19; J gene: TRBJ1-3; CDR3 protein: ASSEVEGNTIY
V gene: TRBV5-4; J gene: TRBJ2-3; CDR3 protein: ASSTGGADGADTQY
V gene: TRBV7-2; J gene: TRBJ1-2; CDR3 protein: ASSLGSRVKTYGYT
V gene: TRBV5-1; J gene: TRBJ2-7; CDR3 protein: ASSPQGESYEQY
V gene: TRBV7-7; J gene: TRBJ1-3; CDR3 protein: ASSIGPGGTIY
V gene: TRBV7-8; J gene: TRBJ1-3; CDR3 protein: ASSLRGAGYGGNTIY
V gene: TRBV4-1; J gene: TRBJ1-4; CDR3 protein: ASSQEGVGGEKLF
V gene: TRBV6-5; J gene: TRBJ1-4; CDR3 protein: ASSYSAGLWEKLF
V gene: TRBV27; J gene: TRBJ2-1; CDR3 protein: ASSLSPPGLAGNNEQF
V gene: TRBV9; J gene: TRBJ2-1; CDR3 protein: ASSVGVGRAGIATNEQF
V gene: TRBV19; J gene: TRBJ1-5; CDR3 protein: ASSPGPENQPQH
V gene: TRBV28; J gene: TRBJ1-2; CDR3 protein: ASRTGRGRYGYT
V gene: TRBV28; J gene: TRBJ2-1; CDR3 protein: ASSPGDRGVYEQF
V gene: TRBV5-1; J gene: TRBJ1-3; CDR3 protein: ASSPRQGLAGNTIY
V gene: TRBV11-2; J gene: TRBJ1-1; CDR3 protein: ASSPRRDKTVEAF
V gene: TRBV25-1; J gene: TRBJ1-4; CDR3 protein: ASSEYPGGETNEKLF
V gene: TRBV6-1; J gene: TRBJ2-7; CDR3 protein: ASSEWAYEQY
V gene: TRBV6-6; J gene: TRBJ2-3; CDR3 protein: ASSYSSPSTDTQY
V gene: TRBV7-6; J gene: TRBJ2-6; CDR3 protein: ASSLGIQDSGANVLT
V gene: TRBV9; J gene: TRBJ1-1; CDR3 protein: ASSGGLDPGPDTEAF
V gene: TRBV5-1; J gene: TRBJ2-7; CDR3 protein: ASSSDPTGGAGSYEQY
V gene: TRBV28; J gene: TRBJ1-3; CDR3 protein: ASSRRTDSGNTIY
V gene: TRBV14; J gene: TRBJ2-3; CDR3 protein: ASSPLEGLGGADTQY
V gene: TRBV4-1; J gene: TRBJ2-5; CDR3 protein: ASSQDREGDLWETQY
V gene: TRBV5-1; J gene: TRBJ2-5; CDR3 protein: ASSLGQAAETQY
V gene: TRBV6-1; J gene: TRBJ2-7; CDR3 protein: ASSELWDNYEQY
V gene: TRBV11-3; J gene: TRBJ2-5; CDR3 protein: ASSPTLGLASGETQY
V gene: TRBV30; J gene: TRBJ2-4; CDR3 protein: AWSTGGSAKNIQY
V gene: TRBV7-6; J gene: TRBJ2-1; CDR3 protein: ASSLRGSNEQF
V gene: TRBV6-6; J gene: TRBJ1-2; CDR3 protein: ASSYLEIYGYT
V gene: TRBV5-4; J gene: TRBJ1-1; CDR3 protein: ASSLSQVNTEAF
V gene: TRBV6-5; J gene: TRBJ2-3; CDR3 protein: ASSYRTGAGTDTQY
V gene: TRBV6-5; J gene: TRBJ2-3; CDR3 protein: ASSPGQGVADTQY
V gene: TRBV6-6; J gene: TRBJ1-2; CDR3 protein: ASSYGTGGGYT